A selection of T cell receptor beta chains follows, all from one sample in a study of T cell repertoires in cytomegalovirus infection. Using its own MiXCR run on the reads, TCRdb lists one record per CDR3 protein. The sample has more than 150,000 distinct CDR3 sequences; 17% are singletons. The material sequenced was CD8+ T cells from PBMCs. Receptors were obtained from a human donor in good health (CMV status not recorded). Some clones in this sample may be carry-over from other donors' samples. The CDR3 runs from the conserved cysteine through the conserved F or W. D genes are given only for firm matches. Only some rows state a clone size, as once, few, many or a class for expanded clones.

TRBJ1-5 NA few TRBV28 CASSPRGGRQPQHF TGTGCCAGCAGCCCGAGGGGAGGTCGCCAGCCCCAGCATTTT
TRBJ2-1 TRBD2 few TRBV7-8 CASSSMTSEINEQFF TGTGCCAGCAGCTCCATGACTAGCGAGATCAATGAGCAGTTCTTC
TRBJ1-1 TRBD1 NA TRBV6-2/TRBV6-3 CASSSPLDRGWTEAFF TGTGCCAGCAGTTCCCCGCTCGACAGGGGGTGGACTGAAGCTTTCTTT
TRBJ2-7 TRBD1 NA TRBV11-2 CASSQNGQGYEQYF TGTGCCAGCAGCCAAAACGGACAGGGCTACGAGCAGTACTTC
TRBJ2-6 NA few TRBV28 CASSLLPGGANVLTF TGTGCCAGCAGTTTGCTCCCCGGCGGGGCCAACGTCCTGACTTTC
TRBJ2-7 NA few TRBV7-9 CASSLGDSYEQYF TGTGCCAGCAGCTTAGGAGACAGCTACGAGCAGTACTTC
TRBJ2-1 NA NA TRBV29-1 CSVAVTKWGSEQFF TGCAGCGTTGCGGTCACCAAATGGGGAAGTGAGCAGTTCTTC
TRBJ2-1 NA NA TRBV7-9 CASRGPEEGEQFF TGTGCCAGCAGGGGGCCCGAAGAGGGGGAGCAGTTCTTC
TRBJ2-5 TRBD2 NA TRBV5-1 CASSPLGTGGHQETQYF TGCGCCAGCAGCCCCCTCGGGACGGGAGGACACCAAGAGACCCAGTACTTC
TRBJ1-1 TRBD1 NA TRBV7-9 CASAGGGTEAFF TGTGCTTCAGCAGGGGGCGGCACTGAAGCTTTCTTT
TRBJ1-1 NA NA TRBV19 CASSITGTGDTEAFF TGTGCCAGTAGTATAACGGGGACTGGGGACACTGAAGCTTTCTTT